Listed here is a single T cell receptor beta chain. The antigen is unknown. TCRdb reprocessed the 5' RACE reads via MiXCR and lists one record per CDR3 protein. The sample includes roughly 120,000 distinct CDR3 sequences, roughly 6.7% of them seen just once. The sample originates from a study of T cells after yellow fever vaccination. Findings and caveats of the study: Most primary-vaccination clones reappeared after the booster (approximately 95% CD4, about 90% CD8).

The receptor was isolated from a man between 18 and 29 years old who received the YFV17D yellow fever vaccine. This specimen was CD4+ T cells sorted from PBMCs, taken roughly 10 days after the first yellow fever vaccination.

The CDR3 DNA sequence: TGTTCCACCAAGACAGCGAACACTGAAGCTTTCTTT. Protein sequence: CSTKTANTEAFF. The chain has TRBV18 and TRBJ1-1; TRBD1 might be the D (5 bases). This CDR3 spans 12 amino acids. Germline V gene sequence: CDR1 KGHSH, CDR2 LQKENI. Drawing the rest from reference TRBV18 and TRBJ1-1, the complete variable domain is NAGVMQNPRHLVRRRGQEARLRCSPMKGHSHVYWYRQLPEEGLKFMVYLQKENIIDESGMPKERFSAEFPKEGPSILRIQQVVRGDSAAYFCSTKTANTEAFFGQGTRLTVV.